The entry below describes one TCR beta chain. Antigen unknown. The CDR3 sequence is 14 residues long. In germline, CDR1 is ENHRY, CDR2 SYGVKD. Trimming shortened V by 0 bases and J by 2 bases, and 8 bases separated the two germline ends. The sample originates from a study of graft-versus-host responses after intestinal transplantation. Study-level background: Transplantation in recipients was multivisceral, liver-intestinal, or isolated intestinal. Induction using anti-thymocyte globulin, followed by tacrolimus and steroids for roughly 3 years, was given to all recipients.

Findings and caveats of the study: In recipient marrow, GvH clones were found, and some appeared first in ileum or blood.

Profiling relied on immunoSEQ multiplex PCR, and the TCRdb table lists in-frame clones only, not all of them. This repertoire shows over 65,000 clones, roughly 90% found once; its top ten account for 7.6%. This chain joins TRBV10-3 and TRBJ2-7, with no clear D. This specimen was unstimulated CD8+ T cells sorted from spleen or lymph node cells, taken before transplant. The clonotype comes from a human donor who was the organ donor for an intestinal transplant. The CDR3 DNA reads as TGTGCCATCAGTGAGTCAGTAAGCCCCTACGAGCAGTACTTC. This sequence encodes CAISESVSPYEQYF.